This T cell receptor beta chain originates from a study of neurological immune-mediated disorders. The wider study: The 35 or so patients with multiple sclerosis comprised about 31 relapsing-remitting cases and 3 secondary progressive cases. The study, taken as a whole, reports: Phylogenetic grouping assigned the repertoires of 18 of 34 multiple sclerosis patients to a single cluster of related CDR3 sequences. This cluster may be a repertoire-level signature. Multiple sclerosis was found to have the least TCR clonal expansion, below healthy controls, and HTLV-1-associated myelopathy the most.

This clonotype was observed many times. Its matching antigen is unknown. The team produced cDNA through 5'RACE using 10-nucleotide random UMIs. TCRdb reprocessed the 5' RACE reads via MiXCR and lists one record per CDR3 protein. The sample consists of about 29,000 distinct CDR3 sequences, about 3.1% of them appearing once. With 0 bases removed from V and 5 bases from J, the gap between germline ends came to 12 bases. This CDR3 is built from 14 residues. Germline CDR1 SGHRS, CDR2 YFSETQ. V is TRBV5-1 and J is TRBJ2-7, with D unclear. This clonotype was obtained from a woman in her thirties with multiple sclerosis. The sample was PBMCs. CDR3 DNA sequence: TGCGCCAGCAGCTTGGATCCTGGTTGGGACGAGCAGTACTTC. Translated, it gives CASSLDPGWDEQYF.